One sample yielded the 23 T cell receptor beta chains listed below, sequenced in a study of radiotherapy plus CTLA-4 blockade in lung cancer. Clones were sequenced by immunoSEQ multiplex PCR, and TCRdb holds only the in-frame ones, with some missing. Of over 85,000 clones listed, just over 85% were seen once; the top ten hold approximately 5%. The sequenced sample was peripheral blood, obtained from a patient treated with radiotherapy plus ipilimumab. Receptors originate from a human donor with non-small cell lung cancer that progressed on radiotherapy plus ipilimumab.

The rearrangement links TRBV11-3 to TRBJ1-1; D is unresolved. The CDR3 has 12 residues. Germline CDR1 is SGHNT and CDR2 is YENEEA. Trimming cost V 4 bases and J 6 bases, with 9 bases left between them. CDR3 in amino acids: CASSSESAEAFF. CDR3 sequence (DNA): TGTGCCAGCAGCTCGGAAAGTGCTGAAGCTTTCTTT.

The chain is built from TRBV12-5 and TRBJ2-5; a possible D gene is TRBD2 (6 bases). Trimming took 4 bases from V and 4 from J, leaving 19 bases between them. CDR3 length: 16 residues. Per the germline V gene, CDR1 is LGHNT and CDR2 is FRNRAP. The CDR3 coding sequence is TGTGCTAGTGGTTCCGCCGGGACTGTAGGGGCAGAGACCCAGTACTTC. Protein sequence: CASGSAGTVGAETQYF.

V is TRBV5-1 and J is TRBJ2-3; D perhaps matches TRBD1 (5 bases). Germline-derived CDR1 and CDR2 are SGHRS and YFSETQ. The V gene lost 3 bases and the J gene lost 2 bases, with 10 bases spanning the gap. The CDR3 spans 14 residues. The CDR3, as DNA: TGCGCCAGCAGCTCGGCAGGGATCACAGATACGCAGTATTTT. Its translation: CASSSAGITDTQYF. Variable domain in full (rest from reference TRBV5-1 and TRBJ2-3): KAGVTQTPRYLIKTRGQQVTLSCSPISGHRSVSWYQQTPGQGLQFLFEYFSETQRNKGNFPGRFSGRQFSNSRSEMNVSTLELGDSALYLCASSSAGITDTQYFGPGTRLTVL.

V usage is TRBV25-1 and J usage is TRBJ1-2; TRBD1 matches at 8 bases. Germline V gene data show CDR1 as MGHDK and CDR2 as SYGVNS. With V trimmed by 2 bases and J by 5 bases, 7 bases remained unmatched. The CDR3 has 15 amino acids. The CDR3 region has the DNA TGTGCCAGCAGTGAACCGGGACAGGATCTTTATGGCTACACCTTC. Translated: CASSEPGQDLYGYTF.

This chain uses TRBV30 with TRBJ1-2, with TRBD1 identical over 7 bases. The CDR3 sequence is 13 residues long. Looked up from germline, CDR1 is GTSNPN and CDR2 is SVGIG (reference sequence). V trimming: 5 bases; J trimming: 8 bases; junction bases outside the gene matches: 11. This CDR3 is CAWQTGWGVGYTF. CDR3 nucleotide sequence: TGTGCCTGGCAGACAGGGTGGGGAGTCGGCTACACCTTC.

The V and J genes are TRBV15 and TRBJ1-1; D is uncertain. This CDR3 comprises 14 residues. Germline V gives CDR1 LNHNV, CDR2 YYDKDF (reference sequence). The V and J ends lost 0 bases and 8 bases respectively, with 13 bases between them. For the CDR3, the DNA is TGTGCCACCAGCAGAGACCCCGCGTCCCAAGAAGCTTTCTTT. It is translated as CATSRDPASQEAFF.

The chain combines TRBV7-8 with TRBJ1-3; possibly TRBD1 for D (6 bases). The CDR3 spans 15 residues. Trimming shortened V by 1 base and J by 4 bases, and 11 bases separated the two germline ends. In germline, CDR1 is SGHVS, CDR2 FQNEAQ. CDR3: CASSLDRVGGNTIYF. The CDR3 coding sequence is TGTGCCAGCAGCTTAGACAGGGTGGGAGGAAACACCATATATTTT. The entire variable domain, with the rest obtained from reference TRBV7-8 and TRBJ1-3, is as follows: GAGVSQSPRYKVAKRGQDVALRCDPISGHVSLFWYQQALGQGPEFLTYFQNEAQLDKSGLPSDRFFAERPEGSVSTLKIQRTQQEDSAVYLCASSLDRVGGNTIYFGEGSWLTVV.

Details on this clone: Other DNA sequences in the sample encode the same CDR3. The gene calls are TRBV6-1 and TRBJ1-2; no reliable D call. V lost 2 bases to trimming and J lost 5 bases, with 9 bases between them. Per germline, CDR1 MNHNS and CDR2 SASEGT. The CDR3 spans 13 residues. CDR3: CASSENRGYGYTF. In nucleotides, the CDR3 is TGTGCCAGCAGTGAAAACCGGGGATATGGCTACACCTTC.

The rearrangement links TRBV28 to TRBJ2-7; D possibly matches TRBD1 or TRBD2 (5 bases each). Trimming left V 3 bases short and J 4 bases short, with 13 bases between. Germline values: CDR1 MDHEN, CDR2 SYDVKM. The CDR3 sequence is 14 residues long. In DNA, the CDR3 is TGTGCCAGCAGTTTCACTCATGGGACGTACGAGCAGTACTTC. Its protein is CASSFTHGTYEQYF.

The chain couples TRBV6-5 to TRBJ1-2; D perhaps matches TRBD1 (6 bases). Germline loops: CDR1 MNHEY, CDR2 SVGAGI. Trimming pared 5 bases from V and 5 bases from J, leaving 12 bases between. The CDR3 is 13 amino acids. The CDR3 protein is CASSLHREYGYTF. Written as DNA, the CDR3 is TGTGCCAGCAGTCTACACAGGGAATATGGCTACACCTTC.

CDR3 bases: TGCAGCGTTGAGATCTGGGAGACCCAGTACTTC. Translation: CSVEIWETQYF. This chain uses TRBV29-1 with TRBJ2-5; D unclear. There are 11 residues in the CDR3. Germline assignment: CDR1 SQVTM and CDR2 ANQGSEA. V shed 3 bases and J shed 5 bases, with 7 bases lying between them.

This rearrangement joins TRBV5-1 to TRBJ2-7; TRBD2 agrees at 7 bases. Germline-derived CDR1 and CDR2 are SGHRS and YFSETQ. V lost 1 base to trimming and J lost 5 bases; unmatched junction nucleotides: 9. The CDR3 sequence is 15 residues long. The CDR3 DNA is TGCGCCAGCAGCTTGTTCCCTAGCGGACTCGACGAGCAGTACTTC. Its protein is CASSLFPSGLDEQYF.

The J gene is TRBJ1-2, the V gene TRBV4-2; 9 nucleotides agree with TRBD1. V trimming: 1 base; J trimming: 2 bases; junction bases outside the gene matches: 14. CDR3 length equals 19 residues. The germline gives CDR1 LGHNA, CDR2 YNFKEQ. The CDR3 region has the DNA TGTGCCAGCAGCCAAGCTCTAAAACAGGGGGCTAAGGGCAACTATGGCTACACCTTC. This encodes CASSQALKQGAKGNYGYTF.

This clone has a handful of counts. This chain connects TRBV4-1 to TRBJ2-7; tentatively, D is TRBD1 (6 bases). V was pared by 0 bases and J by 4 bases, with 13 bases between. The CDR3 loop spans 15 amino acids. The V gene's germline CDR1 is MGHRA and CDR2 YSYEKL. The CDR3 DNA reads TGCGCCAGCAGCCAAGATCCCTGGACAGTTTACGAGCAGTACTTC. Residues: CASSQDPWTVYEQYF.

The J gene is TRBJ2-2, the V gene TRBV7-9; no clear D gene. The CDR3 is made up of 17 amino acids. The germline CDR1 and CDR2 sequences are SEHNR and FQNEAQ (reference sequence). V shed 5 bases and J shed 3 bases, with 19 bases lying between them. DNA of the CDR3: TGTGCCAGCAGCCCCCTCCGGGCCCCCCCTGACACCGGGGAGCTGTTTTTT. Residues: CASSPLRAPPDTGELFF.

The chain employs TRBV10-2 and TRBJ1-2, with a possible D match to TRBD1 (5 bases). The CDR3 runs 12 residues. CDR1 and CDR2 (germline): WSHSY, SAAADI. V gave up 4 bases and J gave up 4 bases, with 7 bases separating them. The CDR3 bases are TGCGCCAGCAGTGCTACAGGCTATGGCTACACCTTC. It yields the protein CASSATGYGYTF.

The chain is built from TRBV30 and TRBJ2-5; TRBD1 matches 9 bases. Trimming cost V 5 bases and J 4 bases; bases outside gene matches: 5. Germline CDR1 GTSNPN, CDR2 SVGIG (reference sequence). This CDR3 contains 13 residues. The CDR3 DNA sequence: TGTGCCTGGGTGGGACAGGGAATAGAGACCCAGTACTTC. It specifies CAWVGQGIETQYF.

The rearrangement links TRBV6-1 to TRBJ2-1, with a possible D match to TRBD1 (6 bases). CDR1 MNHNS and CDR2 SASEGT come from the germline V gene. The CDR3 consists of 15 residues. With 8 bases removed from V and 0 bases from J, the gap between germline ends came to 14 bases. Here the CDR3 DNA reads TGTGCCAGCGGGGTGGAGGACAGCTCCTACAATGAGCAGTTCTTC. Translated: CASGVEDSSYNEQFF.

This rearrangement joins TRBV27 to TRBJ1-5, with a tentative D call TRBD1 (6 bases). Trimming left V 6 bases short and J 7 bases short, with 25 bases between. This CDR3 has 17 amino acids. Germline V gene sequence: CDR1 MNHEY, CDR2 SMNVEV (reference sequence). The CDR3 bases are TGTGCCAGCAGCCCCCGTGGGGTCGGGGGGCTCGGGCAGCCCCAGCATTTT. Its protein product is CASSPRGVGGLGQPQHF.

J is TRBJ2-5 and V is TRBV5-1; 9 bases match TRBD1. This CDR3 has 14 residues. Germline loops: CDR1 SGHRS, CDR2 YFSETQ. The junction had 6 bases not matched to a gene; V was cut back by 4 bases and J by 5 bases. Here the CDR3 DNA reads TGCGCCAGCAGCCGGGACAGGGCCAAGGAGACCCAGTACTTC. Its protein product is CASSRDRAKETQYF.

The CDR3 loop reads CASSYRAGGPYNEQFF. The CDR3 DNA is TGTGCCAGCAGTTACAGGGCGGGAGGGCCATACAATGAGCAGTTCTTC. This sequence joins TRBV6-5 and TRBJ2-1, with TRBD2 matching 9 bases. Trimming took 2 bases from V and 4 from J; bases not matched to a gene: 6. The germline gives CDR1 MNHEY, CDR2 SVGAGI. The CDR3 sequence is 16 residues long.

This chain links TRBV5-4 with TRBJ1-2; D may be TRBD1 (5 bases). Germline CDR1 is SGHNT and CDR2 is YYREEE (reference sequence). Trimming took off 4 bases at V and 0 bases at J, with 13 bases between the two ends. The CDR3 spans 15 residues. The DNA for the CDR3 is TGTGCCAGCAGCCCGGACGGGGGGGCTAACTATGGCTACACCTTC. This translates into CASSPDGGANYGYTF.

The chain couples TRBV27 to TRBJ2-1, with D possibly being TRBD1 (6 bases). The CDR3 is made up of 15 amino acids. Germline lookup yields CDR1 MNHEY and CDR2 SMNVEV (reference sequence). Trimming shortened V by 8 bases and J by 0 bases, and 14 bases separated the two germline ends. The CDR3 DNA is TGTGCCAGCGCCCCAGGGGTAAGCTCCTACAATGAGCAGTTCTTC. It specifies CASAPGVSSYNEQFF.